This TCR beta chain was recovered during a study of CD8 T cells in Susac syndrome. The TEMRA cells underwent FACS enrichment, while the CD8+ and CD4+ T cells underwent negative isolation. RNA totalling about 0.45 to 1 ug underwent reverse transcription with random hexamers. One entry per CDR3 protein, called by TCRdb with MiXCR from the immunoSEQ multiplex PCR reads. The sample contains about 200,000 distinct CDR3 sequences, over 85% of which appear only once. V was pared by 4 bases and J by 9 bases, with 19 bases of the junction left unmatched. CDR3 length: 18 amino acids. Germline lookup yields CDR1 SNHLY and CDR2 FYNNEI.

This sequence originates from a human donor in good health. The source material was CD4+ T cells from PBMCs. V gene TRBV2 combines with J gene TRBJ2-1; 9 positions match TRBD2. The chain's CDR3 is CASSAPVPGTSSPGEQFF. CDR3 in DNA: TGTGCCAGCAGTGCCCCAGTTCCCGGGACTAGCTCTCCGGGTGAGCAGTTCTTC.